These 16 T cell receptor beta chains originate from one sample sequenced in a study of blood T cell repertoires in COVID-19. Some clones are missing from TCRdb's copy, which holds only in-frame ones; the method was immunoSEQ multiplex PCR. The data contain some 140,000 clones, 80% to 85% of them singletons. Sequenced input: PBMCs or T cells enriched from blood (not recorded which). Every receptor here comes from a man between 40 and 49 years old with acute COVID-19.

The chain employs TRBV9 and TRBJ2-5; 12 bases line up with TRBD1. Germline V gene sequence: CDR1 SGDLS, CDR2 YYNGEE. CDR3 length: 15 amino acids. J gave up 5 bases and V 4 bases, and 6 bases lay outside the gene matches. In nucleotides, the CDR3 is TGTGCCAGCAGCCGCGGGACAGGGGGCTTCGAGACCCAGTACTTC. Residues: CASSRGTGGFETQYF.

This chain uses TRBV30 with TRBJ1-1; possibly TRBD1 for D (5 bases). V lost 3 bases and J 4 bases, leaving 9 bases between the germline ends. The CDR3 runs 12 residues. The germline CDR1 and CDR2 sequences are GTSNPN and SVGIG (reference sequence). The CDR3 loop is CAWRRGTTEAFF. CDR3 sequence (DNA): TGTGCCTGGAGGCGGGGGACCACTGAAGCTTTCTTT.

The chain carries TRBV27 and TRBJ2-7; 9 positions match TRBD2. Germline CDR1 MNHEY, CDR2 SMNVEV (reference sequence). The CDR3 runs 15 residues. V trimming: 2 bases; J trimming: 3 bases; junction bases outside the gene matches: 5. CDR3 DNA sequence: TGTGCCAGCAGTTTACTCGCGGGAGGGGTCTACGAGCAGTACTTC. Protein sequence: CASSLLAGGVYEQYF.

This chain uses TRBV6-2 or TRBV6-3 with TRBJ2-1, with 10 bases aligning to TRBD1. The length of the CDR3 is 17 residues. The germline gives CDR1 MNHEY, CDR2 SVGEGT. With V trimmed by 5 bases and J by 12 bases, 19 bases remained unmatched. The CDR3 DNA reads as TGTGCCAGCAGTGCTCTGACAGGGGGCTTGGGCGTGGGCGGGCAGTTCTTC. As protein: CASSALTGGLGVGGQFF.

The chain employs TRBV12-3 or TRBV12-4 and TRBJ1-4; possibly TRBD1 for D (6 bases). Between the trimmed V and J ends, which lost 7 bases and 4 bases, there was a span of 10 bases. There are 13 residues in the CDR3. CDR3 sequence reads: CASNAQGNEKLFF. Written as DNA, the CDR3 is TGTGCCAGCAACGCACAGGGTAATGAAAAACTGTTTTTT.

The chain uses TRBV28 and TRBJ1-5, with 8 bases fitting TRBD1. Unmatched junction bases numbered 15, after V lost 3 bases and J lost 2 bases. Germline V lookup: CDR1 MDHEN, CDR2 SYDVKM. CDR3 size: 19 residues. CDR3 sequence reads: CASSFEQGASDVGNQPQHF. The CDR3 nucleotides read TGTGCCAGCAGTTTCGAGCAGGGGGCATCGGACGTAGGCAATCAGCCCCAGCATTTT.

The chain joins TRBV9 to TRBJ2-6; 8 positions match TRBD2. CDR1 is SGDLS and CDR2 is YYNGEE in the germline V gene. The CDR3 sequence is 19 residues long. Trimming at V came to 0 bases and at J to 0 bases, leaving 8 bases not matched to a gene. The CDR3 sequence is CASSVAGAGVGSGANVLTF. CDR3 DNA: TGTGCCAGCAGCGTAGCCGGAGCGGGAGTCGGCTCTGGGGCCAACGTCCTGACTTTC.

This chain uses TRBV7-9 with TRBJ2-7, with 14 bases lining up with TRBD2. J was trimmed by 3 bases and V by 4 bases; bases with no gene match: 5. In germline, CDR1 is SEHNR, CDR2 FQNEAQ (reference sequence). The CDR3 length is 16 residues. In DNA, the CDR3 is TGTGCCAGCAGCTCCACGGGACTAGCGGGAGTCTACGAGCAGTACTTC. It translates to CASSSTGLAGVYEQYF.

V and J are TRBV7-2 and TRBJ2-5, with a possible D match to TRBD2 (6 bases). V was trimmed by 4 bases and J by 2 bases, leaving 14 bases between them. The CDR3 spans 15 residues. From germline, CDR1 is SGHTA and CDR2 FQGNSA. The CDR3 nucleotides are TGTGCCAGCAGCTACATCTCGGGGGAGCAAGAGACCCAGTACTTC. It codes for CASSYISGEQETQYF.

V usage is TRBV19 and J usage is TRBJ2-7, with 10 bases identical to TRBD1. The V and J ends lost 10 bases and 3 bases, in that order; junction bases with no gene match: 6. Germline-derived CDR1 and CDR2 are LNHDA and SQIVND (reference sequence). This CDR3 region has 13 residues. CDR3 sequence reads: CATGGTGDYEQYF. DNA of the CDR3: TGTGCCACTGGGGGGACAGGGGACTACGAGCAGTACTTC.

The chain links TRBV7-9 to TRBJ1-1; a possible D gene is TRBD1 (5 bases). V was trimmed by 2 bases and J by 5 bases, leaving 9 bases between them. This CDR3 spans 13 amino acids. The germline V gene has CDR1 SEHNR and CDR2 FQNEAQ (reference sequence). In DNA form, the CDR3 reads TGTGCCAGCAGCTTACAGGGAGGGACTGAAGCTTTCTTT. This codes for CASSLQGGTEAFF.

In its sample, this clone was seen a few times. V is TRBV9 and J is TRBJ2-3, with 7 nucleotides matching TRBD2. CDR3 size: 15 residues. Germline CDR1 reads SGDLS; CDR2 reads YYNGEE. V was clipped by 4 bases and J by 4 bases; unmatched bases: 9. In DNA, the CDR3 is TGTGCCAGCAGCTCCAAGCGGGGACCAGCAGATACGCAGTATTTT. It encodes CASSSKRGPADTQYF.

The chain links TRBV7-6 to TRBJ1-5; D uncertain. Trimming removed 1 base at V and 7 bases at J, with 14 bases between. In germline, CDR1 is SGHVS, CDR2 FNYEAQ. There are 15 residues in the CDR3. The CDR3 loop is CASSLGGDRLQPQHF. The DNA of the CDR3 is TGTGCCAGCAGCTTAGGAGGAGATCGGCTCCAGCCCCAGCATTTT. Complete variable domain (other parts from reference TRBV7-6 and TRBJ1-5): GAGVSQSPRYKVTKRGQDVALRCDPISGHVSLYWYRQALGQGPEFLTYFNYEAQQDKSGLPNDRFSAERPEGSISTLTIQRTEQRDSAMYRCASSLGGDRLQPQHFGDGTRLSIL.

This clone was detected only once. The CDR3 region is CASGQRSGELFF. DNA for the CDR3: TGTGCTAGTGGCCAGAGGTCCGGGGAGCTGTTTTTT. This rearrangement joins TRBV12-5 to TRBJ2-2; no clear D gene. Germline V lookup: CDR1 LGHNT, CDR2 FRNRAP. CDR3 length: 12 amino acids. The V end was cut by 6 bases, the J end by 6 bases, with 8 bases between.

This chain joins TRBV19 and TRBJ2-3; 9 bases agree with TRBD2. Germline-derived CDR1 and CDR2 are LNHDA and SQIVND (reference sequence). This CDR3 is built from 15 residues. The ends lost 4 bases at V and 5 bases at J; junction bases unmatched: 7. The CDR3 is CASSSGGAERDTQYF. CDR3 DNA sequence: TGTGCCAGTAGTAGCGGGGGGGCCGAGAGAGATACGCAGTATTTT.

The chain carries TRBV30 and TRBJ1-2; tentative D call: TRBD1 (5 bases). The CDR3 runs to 14 residues. V lost 5 bases and J lost 5, with 18 bases in between. CDR1 and CDR2 from the germline V gene are GTSNPN and SVGIG (reference sequence). Written as DNA, the CDR3 is TGTGCCTGGGACCCAGGGAAAATTTCGTATGGCTACACCTTC. Its translation: CAWDPGKISYGYTF.